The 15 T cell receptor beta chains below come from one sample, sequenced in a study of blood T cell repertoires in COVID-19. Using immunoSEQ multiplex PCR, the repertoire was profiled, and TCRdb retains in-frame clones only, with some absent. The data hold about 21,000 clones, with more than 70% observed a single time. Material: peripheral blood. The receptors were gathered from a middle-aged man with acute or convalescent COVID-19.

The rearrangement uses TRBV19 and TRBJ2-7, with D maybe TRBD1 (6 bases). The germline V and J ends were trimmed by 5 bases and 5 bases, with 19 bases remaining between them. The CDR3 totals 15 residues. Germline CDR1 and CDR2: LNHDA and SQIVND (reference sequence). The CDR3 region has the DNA TGTGCCAGTAGTCCCCCCAGGCAGGGGACGGACGAGCAGTACTTC. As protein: CASSPPRQGTDEQYF.

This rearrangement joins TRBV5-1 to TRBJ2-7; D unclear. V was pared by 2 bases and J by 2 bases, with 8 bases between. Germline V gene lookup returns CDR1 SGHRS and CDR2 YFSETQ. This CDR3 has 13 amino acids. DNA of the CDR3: TGCGCCAGCAGCTTTGAGCTGGCCTACGAGCAGTACTTC. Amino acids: CASSFELAYEQYF.

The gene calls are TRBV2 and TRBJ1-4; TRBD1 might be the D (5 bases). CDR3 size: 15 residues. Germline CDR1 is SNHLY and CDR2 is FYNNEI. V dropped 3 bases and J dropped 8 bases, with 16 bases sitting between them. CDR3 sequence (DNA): TGTGCCAGCAGTGAGGTTCGGGGGGAAGGAGAAAAACTGTTTTTT. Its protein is CASSEVRGEGEKLFF.

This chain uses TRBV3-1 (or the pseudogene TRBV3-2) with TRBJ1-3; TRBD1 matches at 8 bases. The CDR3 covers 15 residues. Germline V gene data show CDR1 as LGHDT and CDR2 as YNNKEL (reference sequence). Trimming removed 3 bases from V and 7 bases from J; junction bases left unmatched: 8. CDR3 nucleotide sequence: TGTGCCAGCAGCCAGTTCGGACAGGGTGTGAACACCATATATTTT. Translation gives CASSQFGQGVNTIYF.

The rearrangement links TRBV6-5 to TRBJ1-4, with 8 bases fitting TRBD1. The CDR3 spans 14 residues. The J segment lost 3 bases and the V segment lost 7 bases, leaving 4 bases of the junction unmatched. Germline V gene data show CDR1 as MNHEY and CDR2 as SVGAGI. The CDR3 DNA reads TGTGCCAGCACCTGGACAGGGTCTAATGAAAAACTGTTTTTT. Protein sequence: CASTWTGSNEKLFF.

CDR3: CASSGYLAGGPGDTQYF. The DNA for the CDR3 is TGTGCCAGCAGCGGATACCTAGCGGGAGGGCCAGGTGATACGCAGTATTTT. The V gene is TRBV27, the J gene TRBJ2-3, with TRBD2 matching over 12 bases. This CDR3 is 17 amino acids long. Germline loops: CDR1 MNHEY, CDR2 SMNVEV (reference sequence). Trimming cost V 6 bases and J 6 bases; bases outside gene matches: 13.

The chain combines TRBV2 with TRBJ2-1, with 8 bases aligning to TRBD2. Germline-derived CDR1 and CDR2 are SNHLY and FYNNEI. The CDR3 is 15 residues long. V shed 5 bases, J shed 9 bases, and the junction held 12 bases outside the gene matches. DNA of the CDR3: TGTGCCAGCAGTCGGACTGGGACCGGGGGGGGTGAGCAGTTCTTC. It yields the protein CASSRTGTGGGEQFF.

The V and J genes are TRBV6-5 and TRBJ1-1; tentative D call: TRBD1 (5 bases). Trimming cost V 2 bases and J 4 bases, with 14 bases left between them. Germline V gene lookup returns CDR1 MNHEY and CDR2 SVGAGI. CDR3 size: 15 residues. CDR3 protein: CASSYGSQGPTEAFF. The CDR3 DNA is TGTGCCAGCAGTTACGGTTCGCAGGGCCCCACTGAAGCTTTCTTT.

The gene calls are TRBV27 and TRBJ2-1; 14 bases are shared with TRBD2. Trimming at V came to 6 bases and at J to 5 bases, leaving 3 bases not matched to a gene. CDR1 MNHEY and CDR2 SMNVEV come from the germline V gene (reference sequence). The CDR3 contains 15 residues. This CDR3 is CASRSGLAGDNEQFF. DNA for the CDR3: TGTGCCAGCAGGTCGGGACTAGCGGGAGACAATGAGCAGTTCTTC.

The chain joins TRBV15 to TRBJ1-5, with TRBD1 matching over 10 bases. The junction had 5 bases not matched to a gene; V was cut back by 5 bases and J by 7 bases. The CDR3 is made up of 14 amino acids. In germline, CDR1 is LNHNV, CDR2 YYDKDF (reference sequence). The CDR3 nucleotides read TGTGCCACCAGCTCTCGACAGGGGGCCCAGCCCCAGCATTTT. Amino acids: CATSSRQGAQPQHF.

The CDR3 loop is CASSPSQGVYNEQFF. The CDR3 nucleotides read TGTGCCAGCTCACCTTCCCAAGGGGTTTACAATGAGCAGTTCTTC. V gene TRBV18 combines with J gene TRBJ2-1; D is possibly TRBD1 (5 bases). V dropped 3 bases and J dropped 4 bases, with 13 bases sitting between them. Germline V CDR1 and CDR2: KGHSH, LQKENI. The CDR3 sequence is 15 residues long.

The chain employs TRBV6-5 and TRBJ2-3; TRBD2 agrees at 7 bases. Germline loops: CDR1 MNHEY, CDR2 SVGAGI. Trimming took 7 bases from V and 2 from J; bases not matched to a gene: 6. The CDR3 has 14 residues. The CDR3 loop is CASTMAGDTDTQYF. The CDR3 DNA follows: TGTGCCAGCACCATGGCGGGGGACACAGATACGCAGTATTTT.

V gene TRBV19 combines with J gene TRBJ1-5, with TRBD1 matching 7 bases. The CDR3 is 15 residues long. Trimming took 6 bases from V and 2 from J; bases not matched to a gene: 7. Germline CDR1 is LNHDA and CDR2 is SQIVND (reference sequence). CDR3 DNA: TGTGCCAGTAGCACCTACAGGGGAGGCAATCAGCCCCAGCATTTT. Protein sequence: CASSTYRGGNQPQHF.

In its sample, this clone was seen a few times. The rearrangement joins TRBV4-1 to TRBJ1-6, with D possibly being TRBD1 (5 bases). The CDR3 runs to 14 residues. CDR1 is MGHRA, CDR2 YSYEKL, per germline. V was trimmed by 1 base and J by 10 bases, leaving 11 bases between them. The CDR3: CASSQVGGESPLHF. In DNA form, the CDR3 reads TGCGCCAGCAGCCAAGTGGGGGGGGAGTCACCCCTCCACTTT.

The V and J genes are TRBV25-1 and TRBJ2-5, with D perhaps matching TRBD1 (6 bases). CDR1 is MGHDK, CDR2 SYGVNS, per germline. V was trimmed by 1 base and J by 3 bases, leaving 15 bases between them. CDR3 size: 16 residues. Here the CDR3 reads CASSEWVVGQKETQYF. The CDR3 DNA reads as TGTGCCAGCAGTGAATGGGTGGTAGGACAGAAAGAGACCCAGTACTTC. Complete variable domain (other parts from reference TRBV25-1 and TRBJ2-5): EADIYQTPRYLVIGTGKKITLECSQTMGHDKMYWYQQDPGMELHLIHYSYGVNSTEKGDLSSESTVSRIRTEHFPLTLESARPSHTSQYLCASSEWVVGQKETQYFGPGTRLLVL.